Listed below are T cell receptor beta chains from one sample, sequenced in a study of cytomegalovirus exposure and HLA in healthy donors. Sequencing used immunoSEQ multiplex PCR; TCRdb keeps in-frame clones, though not all of them. Among about 83,000 clones listed, around 70% were seen once. Sequenced material: PBMCs. The source is a man between 60 and 75 years old in good health and CMV-seronegative. The CDR3 runs from the conserved cysteine through the conserved F or W.

TRBV2	TRBJ2-1	CASDRLGYNEQFF
TRBV19	TRBJ2-2	CASSIDRRVNTGELFF
TRBV11-2	TRBJ2-2	CASSSRSIGANTGELFF
TRBV19	TRBJ2-2	CASIKAGQGASGELFF
TRBV6-5	TRBJ2-7	CASSVGQETYYEQYF
TRBV2	TRBJ1-1	CASSGKGHGAFF
TRBV11-2	TRBJ2-5	CASSLQAGYQETQYF
TRBV29-1	TRBJ1-5	CSVLDRVGNQPQHF
TRBV5-1	TRBJ2-7	CASSLGTGVGEQYF
TRBV7-9	TRBJ2-7	CASSSWGDSNYEQYF
TRBV7-2	TRBJ2-3	CASSYTQDRAYTQYF
TRBV28	TRBJ2-7	CASSPGLTGYEQYF
TRBV10-1	TRBJ2-3	CASSEHRRLAGGATAQYF
TRBV7-2	TRBJ2-2	CASSHRTSGANTGELFF
TRBV19	TRBJ2-2	CASRGDRNTGELFF
TRBV5-4	TRBJ1-6	CASSLEFGQGAGSPLHF
TRBV28	TRBJ2-7	CASTLAYEQYF
TRBV7-9	TRBJ2-7	CSSSPTGYEQYF
TRBV5-4	TRBJ2-1	CASSLGGTRSYNEQFF
TRBV5-1	TRBJ1-5	CASSLAIDQPQHF
TRBV11-3	TRBJ2-1	CASSGTGTSGPSRTYNEQFF
TRBV29-1	TRBJ2-7	CSPWAGNVYEQYF
TRBV7-2	TRBJ1-4	CASSLQTGGIEKLFF
TRBV6-5	TRBJ1-4	CASEGGQGNEKLFF
TRBV19	TRBJ1-1	CASRMDRGQGEAFF
TRBV7-9	TRBJ2-1	CASSFAGEQDEQFF
TRBV15	TRBJ2-1	CATSPNGTVSYNEQFF
TRBV29-1	TRBJ2-6	CSVTTAGGSGANVLTF
TRBV4-2	TRBJ2-1	CASNPDRGFTNEQFF
TRBV5-4	TRBJ2-5	CASSLEGTRGETQYF
TRBV5-4	TRBJ2-7	CASSSGTSGYEQYF
TRBV7-9	TRBJ2-1	CSSSRLENEQFF
TRBV6-6	TRBJ2-3	CASRKGLAGTDTQYF
TRBV28	TRBJ2-3	CASTSPGTSGGSTDTQYF
TRBV6-6	TRBJ2-7	CASSPPPSTGAYEQYF
TRBV5-6	TRBJ1-2	CASSSFNYGYPF
TRBV2	TRBJ2-1	CASVGQPDYNEQFF
TRBV4-2	TRBJ2-7	CASSPSGTNDYEQYF